This T cell receptor beta chain was retrieved from a study of radiation and T cells in renal cell carcinoma. Time point reported: baseline pretreatment blood. Treatment defined: 15 Gy SBRT to primary tumor, nephrectomy 4 weeks later. This CDR3 comprises 15 residues. Trimming left V 3 bases short and J 0 bases short, with 8 bases between. The V gene's germline CDR1 is LNHDA and CDR2 SQIVND (reference sequence). Method: immunoSEQ multiplex PCR; TCRdb's copy keeps in-frame clones and lacks some. Among around 94,000 clones listed, 75% to 90% were seen once. The sample was blood, taken from a patient whose treatment included radiotherapy and nephrectomy. The sequence came from a man between 50 and 59 years old with renal cell carcinoma. This chain uses TRBV19 with TRBJ1-4; the D is unclear. The DNA of the CDR3 is TGTGCCAGTAGTATCGCCCCAGCAACTAATGAAAAACTGTTTTTT. Protein: CASSIAPATNEKLFF.